Following are 4 T cell receptor beta chains from one sample sequenced in a study of blood T cell repertoires in COVID-19. Some clones are missing from TCRdb's copy, which holds only in-frame ones; the method was immunoSEQ multiplex PCR. The data contain roughly 200,000 clones, approximately 80% of them singletons. The sample comprised peripheral blood. The receptors stem from a human donor in a cohort sampled during active COVID-19.

The genes are TRBV27 and TRBJ2-2, with a tentative D call TRBD1 (5 bases). The germline CDR1 and CDR2 sequences are MNHEY and SMNVEV (reference sequence). Trimming pared 6 bases from V and 0 bases from J, leaving 14 bases between. The CDR3 runs 16 residues. The CDR3 nucleotides are TGTGCCAGCAGCCGTCCAGGGTACGCGAACACCGGGGAGCTGTTTTTT. Translated: CASSRPGYANTGELFF.

V usage is TRBV18 and J usage is TRBJ2-3; TRBD2 matches at 12 bases. J lost 8 bases, V lost 6 bases, and 12 bases had no gene match. CDR1 and CDR2 (germline): KGHSH, LQKENI. The CDR3 loop spans 16 amino acids. The CDR3 nucleotides read TGTGCCAGCTCGCAGACTAGCGGGAGCGCTCAGGGTACGCAGTATTTT. Encoded protein: CASSQTSGSAQGTQYF.

The J gene is TRBJ2-1, the V gene TRBV4-1; TRBD2 is a possible D gene (7 bases). Germline loops: CDR1 MGHRA, CDR2 YSYEKL. V lost 3 bases to trimming and J lost 7 bases, with 22 bases between them. This CDR3 comprises 17 residues. For the CDR3, the DNA is TGCGCCAGCAGCCACAGCCCGCATAGACGGGGGGCGAATGAGCAGTTCTTC. This sequence encodes CASSHSPHRRGANEQFF.

V usage is TRBV18 and J usage is TRBJ1-5, with 7 bases identical to TRBD1. The V gene's germline CDR1 is KGHSH and CDR2 LQKENI. The ends lost 6 bases at V and 7 bases at J; junction bases unmatched: 9. The CDR3 contains 14 residues. The CDR3 reads CASSLDRENQPQHF. CDR3 DNA: TGTGCCAGCTCTCTCGACAGGGAGAACCAGCCCCAGCATTTT.